Listed below are T cell receptor beta chains from one sample, sequenced in a study of beta chain features in type 1 diabetes. The method was immunoSEQ multiplex PCR; TCRdb's version includes in-frame clones alone and lacks a portion of them. The sample consists of about 140,000 clones, roughly 9.3% of them appearing once. Sequencing input: central memory CD4+ T cells from blood. The source is a woman in her 40s in good health. CDR3s include the opening cysteine and the closing phenylalanine or tryptophan. Each record gives: clone size, J gene, V gene, D gene, CDR3 length, CDR3 protein, CDR3 DNA. D genes are given only for firm matches. Only some rows state a clone size, as once, few, many or a class for expanded clones.

few	TRBJ2-2	TRBV7-2	.	13	CASSFYPSGELFF	TGTGCCAGCAGCTTCTATCCGTCCGGGGAGCTGTTTTTT
.	TRBJ2-1	TRBV29-1	TRBD1	14	CSYRQGPRFGEQFF	TGCAGCTACAGACAGGGGCCCCGGTTCGGGGAGCAGTTCTTC
.	TRBJ1-5	TRBV6-5	TRBD1	14	CASSLDRGNQPQHF	TGTGCCAGCAGCCTCGACAGGGGTAATCAGCCCCAGCATTTT
few	TRBJ2-1	TRBV11-2	TRBD2	19	CASSLDGVVSGGVYNEQFF	TGTGCCAGCAGCTTAGATGGAGTGGTCAGCGGGGGTGTCTACAATGAGCAGTTCTTC
few	TRBJ1-4	TRBV6-5	.	14	CASSRTARNEKLFF	TGTGCCAGCAGTCGGACAGCCCGAAATGAAAAACTGTTTTTT
few	TRBJ2-2	TRBV2	TRBD1	14	CASSVTGVTGELFF	TGTGCCAGCAGCGTAACAGGGGTCACCGGGGAGCTGTTTTTT
few	TRBJ1-2	TRBV19	TRBD1	15	CASSRGTGDSYGYTF	TGTGCCAGTAGTAGAGGGACAGGAGACTCTTATGGCTACACCTTC
.	TRBJ2-1	TRBV7-2	.	13	CASSLGENNEQFF	TGTGCCAGCAGCCTCGGTGAAAACAATGAGCAGTTCTTC
.	TRBJ1-6	TRBV6-5	.	15	CASSYVGSGNSPLHF	TGTGCCAGCAGTTATGTGGGGTCGGGAAATTCACCCCTCCACTTT
few	TRBJ1-2	TRBV27	.	14	CASRPGPSNYGYTF	TGTGCCAGCAGACCTGGCCCTTCTAACTATGGCTACACCTTC
many	TRBJ1-6	TRBV5-4	.	12	CASSSERQTLHF	TGTGCCAGCAGCTCTGAGAGGCAAACCCTCCACTTT
.	TRBJ2-5	TRBV9	TRBD2	15	CASSVGLAGEETQYF	TGTGCCAGCAGCGTAGGACTAGCGGGGGAAGAGACCCAGTACTTC
few	TRBJ1-5	TRBV2	.	14	CASSNSLTGPPQHF	TGTGCCAGCAGTAACTCCCTGACAGGCCCGCCCCAGCATTTT
.	TRBJ1-4	TRBV7-8	.	13	CASSLEQVEKLFF	TGTGCCAGCAGCTTAGAACAGGTTGAAAAACTGTTTTTT
few	TRBJ2-3	TRBV29-1	TRBD2	14	CSVDGRRGADTQYF	TGCAGCGTTGACGGAAGGCGGGGGGCAGATACGCAGTATTTT
.	TRBJ2-3	TRBV9	TRBD2	17	CASSVVSGGSRTDTQYF	TGTGCCAGCAGCGTAGTTAGCGGGGGGTCCCGGACAGATACGCAGTATTTT
few	TRBJ1-1	TRBV20-1	.	11	CSARFDREAFF	TGCAGTGCTAGGTTCGACAGGGAAGCTTTCTTT
few	TRBJ2-5	TRBV7-7	TRBD2	18	CASSSGTSFTSYQETQYF	TGTGCCAGCAGCTCCGGGACTAGTTTCACTTCGTACCAAGAGACCCAGTACTTC
few	TRBJ2-1	TRBV28	TRBD1	14	CASSFQRTGSEQFF	TGTGCCAGCAGCTTCCAACGGACAGGCAGTGAGCAGTTCTTC
few	TRBJ1-1	TRBV2	TRBD1	12	CASSTGVTEAFF	TGTGCCAGCAGCACAGGGGTCACTGAAGCTTTCTTT
.	TRBJ2-3	TRBV9	TRBD2	16	CASSSRLAGSTDTQYF	TGTGCCAGCAGCTCACGACTAGCGGGGAGCACAGATACGCAGTATTTT
.	TRBJ2-1	TRBV5-8	.	16	CASTLGRLGAYNEQFF	TGTGCCAGCACCCTGGGGCGGCTAGGGGCCTACAATGAGCAGTTCTTC
few	TRBJ2-7	TRBV10-3	.	14	CAISENYGSYEQYF	TGTGCCATCAGTGAGAATTACGGTTCCTACGAGCAGTACTTC
few	TRBJ1-1	TRBV19	.	14	CASSPTDSNTEAFF	TGTGCCAGTAGTCCCACGGACTCGAACACTGAAGCTTTCTTT
few	TRBJ1-2	TRBV25-1	TRBD1	12	CATRGQGDGYTF	TGTGCCACCCGGGGACAGGGCGATGGCTACACCTTC
.	TRBJ2-2	TRBV2	TRBD1	14	CASRDRGNTGELFF	TGTGCCAGCAGGGACAGGGGAAACACCGGGGAGCTGTTTTTT
many	TRBJ2-4	TRBV7-9	TRBD2	16	CASSSRLAATKNIQYF	TGTGCCAGCAGCTCAAGACTAGCTGCTACCAAAAACATTCAGTACTTC
few	TRBJ2-1	TRBV5-1	TRBD2	16	CASSPRLAGPYNEQFF	TGCGCCAGCAGCCCCCGTCTAGCGGGGCCCTACAATGAGCAGTTCTTC
.	TRBJ1-2	TRBV23-1	.	15	CASSEPRGRGRGYTF	TGCGCCAGCAGTGAACCCAGGGGCAGGGGTCGGGGCTACACCTTC
few	TRBJ2-2	TRBV2	.	15	CASSGRVWNTGELFF	TGTGCCAGCAGTGGAAGAGTTTGGAACACCGGGGAGCTGTTTTTT
.	TRBJ2-6	TRBV5-1	TRBD1	19	CASSPGRQGTHSGANVLTF	TGCGCCAGCAGTCCTGGGCGACAGGGCACTCACTCTGGGGCCAACGTCCTGACTTTC
.	TRBJ2-2	TRBV5-1	TRBD2	15	CASSLGTKSTGELFF	TGCGCCAGCAGCCTCGGGACTAAAAGCACCGGGGAGCTGTTTTTT
many	TRBJ2-7	TRBV2	.	14	CASSGPSGFYEQYF	TGTGCCAGCAGTGGCCCATCAGGGTTCTACGAGCAGTACTTC
.	TRBJ2-7	TRBV7-2	TRBD1	15	CASSFGTGGSYEQYF	TGTGCCAGCAGCTTCGGGACAGGGGGGTCCTACGAGCAGTACTTC
.	TRBJ1-4	TRBV5-6	.	12	CASSSPLEKLFF	TGTGCCAGCAGCTCCCCACTTGAAAAACTGTTTTTT
.	TRBJ2-1	TRBV7-2	TRBD2	16	CASSDRTSGGDGEQFF	TGTGCCAGCAGCGACAGGACTAGCGGGGGGGATGGTGAGCAGTTCTTC
many	TRBJ2-5	TRBV10-3	.	13	CAISRDSQETQYF	TGTGCCATCAGTAGGGACTCTCAAGAGACCCAGTACTTC
.	TRBJ2-1	TRBV7-8	.	15	CASSLPGAGAGEQFF	TGTGCCAGCAGCCTACCCGGGGCGGGGGCTGGTGAGCAGTTCTTC
few	TRBJ1-1	TRBV19	.	17	CASKPGAGQPLNTEAFF	TGTGCCAGTAAGCCCGGGGCCGGACAGCCATTGAACACTGAAGCTTTCTTT
few	TRBJ1-4	TRBV7-9	.	16	CASSPGTRSTNEKLFF	TGTGCCAGCAGCCCGGGGACACGCTCTACTAATGAAAAACTGTTTTTT
few	TRBJ1-6	TRBV5-1	.	16	CASSWRSGSGNSPLHF	TGCGCCAGCAGCTGGAGATCGGGTTCGGGAAATTCACCCCTCCACTTT
.	TRBJ1-1	TRBV7-9	TRBD1	15	CASSMGQGGNTEAFF	TGTGCCAGCAGCATGGGACAGGGGGGGAACACTGAAGCTTTCTTT
many	TRBJ2-5	TRBV29-1	.	10	CSVGRETQYF	TGCAGCGTTGGGAGGGAGACCCAGTACTTC
few	TRBJ1-5	TRBV5-6	.	16	CASSLGGGHSNQPQHF	TGTGCCAGCAGCTTGGGAGGGGGACATAGCAATCAGCCCCAGCATTTT
few	TRBJ2-4	TRBV5-1	TRBD1	17	CASSPWDRGGTADIQYF	TGCGCCAGCAGCCCATGGGACAGGGGTGGGACAGCGGACATTCAGTACTTC
few	TRBJ1-5	TRBV6-5	TRBD1	14	CASRNRQGTGPQHF	TGTGCCAGCAGGAACCGACAGGGGACAGGGCCCCAGCATTTT
.	TRBJ2-5	TRBV21-1	.	16	CASSKCSGGVQETQYF	TGTGCCAGCAGCAAGTGTAGCGGGGGGGTACAAGAGACCCAGTACTTC
few	TRBJ2-7	TRBV6-6	.	15	CASTPGGTGHYEQYF	TGTGCCAGCACTCCGGGAGGGACAGGGCACTACGAGCAGTACTTC
.	TRBJ2-3	TRBV10-3	TRBD1	17	CAISRQSQGAGTDTQYF	TGTGCCATCAGTAGACAGAGCCAGGGGGCCGGCACAGATACGCAGTATTTT
.	TRBJ1-2	TRBV7-8	TRBD1	14	CASSSGAGGGSYTF	TGTGCCAGCAGCTCGGGTGCAGGGGGCGGAAGCTACACCTTC
few	TRBJ2-3	TRBV5-4	.	14	CASSLEGATDTQYF	TGTGCCAGCAGCCTGGAGGGGGCCACAGATACGCAGTATTTT
.	TRBJ1-6	TRBV18	TRBD1	18	CASSPKGQGETYNSPLHF	TGTGCCAGCTCACCGAAGGGACAGGGGGAGACCTATAATTCACCCCTCCACTTT
few	TRBJ2-5	TRBV10-3	.	14	CAISEGLTSETQYF	TGTGCCATCAGTGAGGGGCTAACTAGTGAGACCCAGTACTTC
few	TRBJ1-2	TRBV18	.	14	CASSRTEGVRDYTF	TGTGCCAGCTCCCGGACGGAAGGGGTTAGAGACTACACCTTC